A single sample is the source of the 12 T cell receptor beta chains below, sequenced in a study of T cell responses to AZD1222 COVID-19 vaccine. TCRdb keeps only in-frame clones here, not all; method: immunoSEQ multiplex PCR. The sample yields roughly 70,000 clones, 80% seen once. The sequencing used peripheral blood, collected 28 days after the second AZD1222 dose. Receptor source: an adult who received the AZD1222 COVID-19 vaccine.

The rearrangement joins TRBV9 to TRBJ2-7; TRBD1 aligns across 8 bases. Trimming cost V 0 bases and J 3 bases; bases outside gene matches: 2. CDR3 size: 14 residues. Looked up from germline, CDR1 is SGDLS and CDR2 is YYNGEE. CDR3 DNA: TGTGCCAGCAGCGTAGCGGACAGGGACTACGAGCAGTACTTC. It yields the protein CASSVADRDYEQYF.

This chain links TRBV5-1 with TRBJ2-3; D possibly corresponds to TRBD1 (5 bases). This CDR3 is built from 14 residues. V lost 6 bases to trimming and J lost 1 base, with 12 bases between them. Germline lookup yields CDR1 SGHRS and CDR2 YFSETQ. CDR3 sequence reads: CASNPQDGTDTQYF. The CDR3 DNA reads as TGCGCCAGCAACCCACAGGACGGCACAGATACGCAGTATTTT.

The chain joins TRBV6-5 to TRBJ2-7, with D tentatively TRBD1 (5 bases). The germline V gene encodes CDR1 MNHEY and CDR2 SVGAGI. CDR3 size: 14 residues. The V gene lost 6 bases and the J gene lost 0 bases, with 12 bases spanning the gap. The CDR3 sequence is CASRETAHSYEQYF. CDR3 DNA: TGTGCCAGCAGGGAGACAGCGCACTCCTACGAGCAGTACTTC.

This sequence joins TRBV20-1 and TRBJ1-5; D ambiguous. CDR3 length: 12 residues. Germline V gene lookup returns CDR1 DFQATT and CDR2 SNEGSKA (reference sequence). V was pared by 3 bases and J by 4 bases, with 7 bases between. CDR3 loop: CSASRKNQPQHF. DNA of the CDR3: TGCAGTGCTAGTCGAAAGAATCAGCCCCAGCATTTT.

V and J are TRBV4-3 and TRBJ2-5, with D tentatively TRBD2 (6 bases). Per germline, CDR1 LGHNA and CDR2 YSLEER. The CDR3 contains 15 residues. The V gene lost 0 bases and the J gene lost 4 bases, with 12 bases spanning the gap. The CDR3 region is CASSQDQGGAETQYF. CDR3 bases: TGCGCCAGCAGCCAAGATCAAGGAGGGGCAGAGACCCAGTACTTC.

CDR3 in amino acids: CASSQDRPSEGEQFF. CDR3 sequence (DNA): TGCGCCAGCAGCCAAGATCGTCCTAGCGAGGGTGAGCAGTTCTTC. The chain recombines TRBV4-3 with TRBJ2-1; tentative D call: TRBD2 (6 bases). Germline values: CDR1 LGHNA, CDR2 YSLEER. V was trimmed by 0 bases and J by 9 bases, leaving 15 bases between them. The CDR3 runs 15 residues.

This rearrangement joins TRBV6-6 to TRBJ2-5, with 7 positions matching TRBD2. This CDR3 is 16 amino acids long. Unmatched junction bases numbered 10, after V lost 6 bases and J lost 0 bases. Germline-derived CDR1 and CDR2 are MNHNY and SVGAGI (reference sequence). The CDR3 protein is CASSRRGLRDQETQYF. The CDR3 bases are TGTGCCAGCAGCCGACGGGGACTAAGAGACCAAGAGACCCAGTACTTC.

The V call is TRBV5-1, the J call TRBJ2-2, with 8 positions matching TRBD2. Germline V CDR1 and CDR2: SGHRS, YFSETQ. CDR3 size: 16 residues. V lost 3 bases to trimming and J lost 1 base; unmatched junction nucleotides: 5. CDR3 residues: CASSYISGGNTGELFF. The DNA for the CDR3 is TGCGCCAGCAGCTATATAAGCGGGGGGAACACCGGGGAGCTGTTTTTT.

There are a few counts of this clone. This chain connects TRBV12-3 or TRBV12-4 to TRBJ1-4, with a possible D match to TRBD1 (5 bases). This CDR3 has 13 residues. V lost 11 bases and J 8 bases, leaving 18 bases between the germline ends. The CDR3 coding sequence is TGTGCCGCGGGACGGCAGGGTTGGGAAAAACTGTTTTTT. Translated: CAAGRQGWEKLFF.

The CDR3 sequence: CASSPGWERAFF. The CDR3 DNA follows: TGTGCCAGCAGCCCCGGATGGGAACGCGCTTTCTTT. The chain has TRBV7-8 and TRBJ1-1; no clear D gene. This CDR3 region has 12 residues. The germline V gene has CDR1 SGHVS and CDR2 FQNEAQ. Trimming pared 5 bases from V and 11 bases from J, leaving 15 bases between.

J is TRBJ1-2 and V is TRBV30, with 9 bases lining up with TRBD1. This CDR3 has 14 amino acids. Per the germline V gene, CDR1 is GTSNPN and CDR2 is SVGIG (reference sequence). V lost 3 bases, J lost 3 bases, and 5 bases stayed unmatched. The DNA of the CDR3 is TGTGCCTGGAGCCGGACAGGGGTTGACTATGGCTACACCTTC. It is translated as CAWSRTGVDYGYTF.

The count of this clone is one. The rearrangement uses TRBV19 and TRBJ1-1; D gene uncertain. V lost 7 bases and J 7 bases, leaving 10 bases between the germline ends. Germline loops: CDR1 LNHDA, CDR2 SQIVND (reference sequence). The CDR3 is 11 amino acids. CDR3 protein: CASTRLDEAFF. CDR3 nucleotides: TGTGCCAGTACCAGACTCGATGAAGCTTTCTTT.